The rows below give T cell receptor beta chains drawn from one sample of a study of immune heterogeneity within non-small cell lung tumors. Each CDR3 protein gets one entry after TCRdb re-called the multiplex PCR reads with MiXCR. The sample lists about 22,000 distinct CDR3 sequences; roughly 30% were seen once. Source material: lung tumor tissue. The receptors were sampled from a man in his forties or fifties with non-small cell lung cancer. Each CDR3 is given without its conserved first and last residue.

TRBJ2-3,TRBV5-8,ASRRGGDTQY
TRBJ1-2,TRBV20-1,SANGNYGYT
TRBJ2-3,TRBV6-1,ASSPPTGTADTDTQY
TRBJ1-1,TRBV5-5,ASSTVEVAEAF
TRBJ2-1,TRBV11-3,ASSSGGDLNNEQF
TRBJ2-1,TRBV24-1,ATSDLGGSGYNEQF
TRBJ2-1,TRBV5-4,ASSSIAGTDNEQF
TRBJ1-1,TRBV7-6,ASSRVMNTEAF
TRBJ2-1,TRBV7-3,ASKRSLLTSSYEQF
TRBJ2-1,TRBV2,ASKRIGEF
.,TRBV18,SSSSGKGNEQF
TRBJ2-1,TRBV20-1,SAMAGDIWGEQF
TRBJ1-1,TRBV7-9,ASSATSLDTEAF
TRBJ2-3,TRBV11-2,ASSLSGGARPDTQY
TRBJ2-7,TRBV10-2,ASSEGGFGEQY
TRBJ2-7,TRBV11-3,ASTKREGNEQY
TRBJ2-2,TRBV6-5,ASSYIPSQSGRVFGELF
TRBJ1-5,TRBV28,ASSLGTGTHNQPQH
TRBJ2-7,TRBV4-3,ASSQDRAGGGYEQY
TRBJ2-1,TRBV7-2,ASSRSTGTSNYNEQF
TRBJ1-1,TRBV4-3,ASSQDGQMNTEAF
TRBJ1-5,TRBV7-2,ASSLGSQVQPQH
TRBJ2-2,TRBV20-1,SARPTAGQGAGELF
TRBJ2-3,TRBV10-1,ASSAPGLATDTQY
TRBJ1-2,TRBV20-1,SAPTGDYGYT
TRBJ2-2,TRBV6-5,ASSSPGLVETGELF
TRBJ1-5,TRBV30,ALSVSGDQPQH
TRBJ2-1,TRBV4-1,ASSQVWGMRVNEQF
TRBJ2-1,TRBV7-9,ASSSRGNVYNEQF
TRBJ1-6,TRBV6-1,ASSRTDGNSPLH
TRBJ2-7,TRBV20-1,SASRTSVSYEQY
TRBJ1-6,TRBV18,VSSPTGSESPLH
TRBJ2-5,TRBV20-1,SASPLAGAQETQY
TRBJ1-1,TRBV6-5,ASSYDIQRAEAF
TRBJ2-7,TRBV11-2,ASSGSEYYYEQY
TRBJ1-2,TRBV7-3,ASSSGTGSGYT
TRBJ1-1,TRBV12-3/TRBV12-4,ASAPGVIPNTEAF
TRBJ1-6,TRBV11-2,ASSTGTGYSPLH
TRBJ2-2,TRBV27,ASSFGTGDTGELF
TRBJ1-5,TRBV11-2,ASSLDRNQPQH
TRBJ1-1,TRBV11-3,ASSLGGAYTEAF